These 15 T cell receptor beta chains were all obtained from the same sample, sequenced in a study of blood T cells in healthy people across ages (dated by TCRdb to the mid-2010s). Libraries were made using 5' RACE. TCRdb shows the sequencer as Illumina HiSeq 2500. A second PCR of roughly 7 to 12 cycles was run with a J-beta primer mix and a sample-barcoded 5' primer. Using fastp trimming at Q25 and MiXCR clonotype assembly, TCRdb reanalyzed the public sequencing data and kept in-frame beta chains. One record per CDR3 amino acid sequence lists the most common genes and DNA. Within this sample are about 570,000 distinct CDR3 sequences, with about 25% of them counted one time only. About a fifth of the sample is in the top ten clones. The specimen sequenced was blood. The receptors originated from a woman aged 65 to 85 in good health.

V gene TRBV4-3 combines with J gene TRBJ1-2, with D unresolved. CDR1 is LGHNA and CDR2 is YSLEER in the germline V gene. This CDR3 comprises 14 residues. V was clipped by 0 bases and J by 6 bases, with 11 bases between them. The CDR3 coding sequence is TGCGCCAGCAGCCAAGATGTAGGGAGAAATGGCTACACCTTC. This sequence encodes CASSQDVGRNGYTF.

This clonotype was counted between two and nine times. This chain connects TRBV12-3 or TRBV12-4 to TRBJ2-5, with 13 bases matching TRBD2. Trimming removed 4 bases from V and 4 bases from J; junction bases left unmatched: 3. This CDR3 contains 15 residues. This chain's CDR3 is CASSSLAGGVETQYF. The CDR3 DNA reads as TGTGCCAGCAGTTCACTAGCGGGGGGGGTAGAGACCCAGTACTTC.

The chain recombines TRBV12-3 or TRBV12-4 with TRBJ1-5, with D tentatively TRBD1 (6 bases). The CDR3 loop spans 14 amino acids. The V and J ends lost 8 bases and 2 bases respectively, with 13 bases between them. CDR3 protein: CASQRGGGNQPQHF. CDR3 DNA sequence: TGTGCCAGCCAAAGAGGGGGGGGCAATCAGCCCCAGCATTTT.

This clonotype was seen only a few times. The CDR3 coding sequence is TGCAGTGCTAGTCCCCAGGGGGCGTTGTATGAAGAGACCCAGTACTTC. This translates into CSASPQGALYEETQYF. The rearrangement links TRBV20-1 to TRBJ2-5; 8 nucleotides match TRBD1. The trim removed 3 bases at V and 3 bases at J, leaving 12 bases unmatched. Germline V gene lookup returns CDR1 DFQATT and CDR2 SNEGSKA (reference sequence). CDR3 length equals 16 residues.

Only a few counts were recorded for this clonotype. The chain employs TRBV6-2 or TRBV6-3 and TRBJ2-4; possibly TRBD1 or TRBD2 for D (5 bases each). The germline CDR1 and CDR2 sequences are MNHEY and SVGEGT. V was pared by 2 bases and J by 0 bases, with 8 bases between. The CDR3 length is 15 residues. CDR3 in DNA: TGTGCCAGCAGTTACGGGGGTATAGCCAAAAACATTCAGTACTTC. Protein sequence: CASSYGGIAKNIQYF.

This clonotype was recorded a few times. The J gene is TRBJ2-7, the V gene TRBV7-2; 7 bases line up with TRBD1. Germline CDR1 is SGHTA and CDR2 is FQGNSA. Trimming at V came to 5 bases and at J to 5 bases, leaving 6 bases not matched to a gene. CDR3 length: 13 amino acids. In DNA, the CDR3 is TGTGCCAGCAGCGGACAGGTCCAGAACGAGCAGTACTTC. Amino acids: CASSGQVQNEQYF.

On this clonotype: Germline is not matched at one junction end, which may reflect a read error. This chain connects TRBV5-1 to TRBJ2-1; 9 positions agree with TRBD2. The germline CDR1 and CDR2 sequences are SGHRS and YFSETQ. This CDR3 is built from 17 residues. The chain's CDR3 is CASSLAITSGSYNEQSF. In DNA, the CDR3 is TGCGCCAGCAGCTTGGCCATCACTAGCGGGTCCTACAATGAGCAGTCCTTC. Full variable domain (remainder filled in from reference TRBV5-1 and TRBJ2-1): KAGVTQTPRYLIKTRGQQVTLSCSPISGHRSVSWYQQTPGQGLQFLFEYFSETQRNKGNFPGRFSGRQFSNSRSEMNVSTLELGDSALYLCASSLAITSGSYNEQSFGPGTRLTVL.

The chain employs TRBV7-2 and TRBJ1-6; D is perhaps TRBD1 (6 bases). This CDR3 is built from 18 residues. V shed 1 base and J shed 6 bases, with 19 bases lying between them. CDR1 is SGHTA, CDR2 FQGNSA, per germline. The CDR3 DNA reads as TGTGCCAGCAGCTTAGTATTTAATCGATGGACAGTTAATTCACCCCTCCACTTT. Its translation is CASSLVFNRWTVNSPLHF.

The V gene is TRBV20-1, the J gene TRBJ2-5, with D perhaps TRBD2 (5 bases). Near its end, the DNA agrees better with TRBJ2-1, so the J call may be wrong. This CDR3 comprises 14 residues. Germline V gives CDR1 DFQATT, CDR2 SNEGSKA (reference sequence). This CDR3 is CSAREAGFRDEQFF. As DNA, the CDR3 is TGCAGTGCTAGAGAGGCGGGTTTTAGGGATGAGCAGTTCTTC.

The rearrangement links TRBV6-2 or TRBV6-3 to TRBJ2-3; D gene ambiguous. This CDR3 has 15 residues. V lost 0 bases and J lost 2, with 9 bases in between. Per the germline V gene, CDR1 is MNHEY and CDR2 is SVGEGT. CDR3: CASSYSSWDTDTQYF. The CDR3 DNA reads TGTGCCAGCAGTTACTCTTCCTGGGACACAGATACGCAGTATTTT.

This clonotype was observed a handful of times. The chain is built from TRBV12-3 or TRBV12-4 and TRBJ2-7; D not resolved. V was pared by 5 bases and J by 3 bases, with 17 bases between. CDR3 length: 15 amino acids. CDR3 residues: CASSPGSGSFYEQYF. The DNA for the CDR3 is TGTGCCAGCAGTCCAGGATCCGGCTCATTCTACGAGCAGTACTTC.

The chain uses TRBV4-2 and TRBJ2-1; 8 bases are a match to TRBD2. The CDR3 is made up of 15 amino acids. V was clipped by 1 base and J by 7 bases; unmatched bases: 6. Germline V gene data show CDR1 as LGHNA and CDR2 as YNFKEQ. The CDR3 DNA sequence: TGTGCCAGCAGCCAAGGCCCCCCGGGGGGGAATGAGCAGTTCTTC. It is translated as CASSQGPPGGNEQFF.

This clonotype has a handful of counts. The chain combines TRBV12-3 or TRBV12-4 with TRBJ1-1, with D unclear. The CDR3 extends over 15 amino acids. V dropped 3 bases and J dropped 1 base, with 12 bases sitting between them. CDR3 residues: CASSFWKDGNTEAFF. CDR3 coding DNA: TGTGCCAGCAGTTTTTGGAAGGACGGGAACACTGAAGCTTTCTTT.

V and J are TRBV18 and TRBJ1-2; D gene unclear. This CDR3 is built from 14 residues. V gave up 2 bases and J gave up 6 bases, with 13 bases separating them. The V gene's germline CDR1 is KGHSH and CDR2 LQKENI. The CDR3 here is CASSPNTRGDGYTF. The CDR3 DNA reads TGTGCCAGCTCACCAAATACGCGCGGGGATGGCTACACCTTC.

The V gene is TRBV30, the J gene TRBJ1-1, with D possibly matching TRBD1 (6 bases). The CDR3 is made up of 12 amino acids. Deletions cut 7 bases from V and 1 base from J, with 10 bases between. Per germline, CDR1 GTSNPN and CDR2 SVGIG (reference sequence). CDR3 amino acids: CAFRQANTEAFF. DNA of the CDR3: TGTGCCTTCAGACAGGCGAACACTGAAGCTTTCTTT.